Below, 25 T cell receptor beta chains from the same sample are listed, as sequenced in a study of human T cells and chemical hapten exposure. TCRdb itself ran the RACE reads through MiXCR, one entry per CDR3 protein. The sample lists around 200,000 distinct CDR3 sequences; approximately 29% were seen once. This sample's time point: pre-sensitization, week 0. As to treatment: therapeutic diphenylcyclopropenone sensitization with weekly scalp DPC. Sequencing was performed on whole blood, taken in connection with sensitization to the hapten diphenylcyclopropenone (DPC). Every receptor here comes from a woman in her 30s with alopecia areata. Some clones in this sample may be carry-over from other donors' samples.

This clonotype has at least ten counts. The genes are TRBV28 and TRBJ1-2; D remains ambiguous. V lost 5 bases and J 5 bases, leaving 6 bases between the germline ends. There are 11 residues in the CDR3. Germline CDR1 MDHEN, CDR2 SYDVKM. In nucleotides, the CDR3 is TGTGCCAGCAGTCAGGAATATGGCTACACCTTC. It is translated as CASSQEYGYTF.

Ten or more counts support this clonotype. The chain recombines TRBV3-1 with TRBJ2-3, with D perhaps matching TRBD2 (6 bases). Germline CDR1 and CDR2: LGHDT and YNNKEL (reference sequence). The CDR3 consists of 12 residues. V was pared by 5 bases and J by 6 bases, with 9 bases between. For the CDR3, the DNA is TGTGCCAGCAGCGACCTAGCGGATACGCAGTATTTT. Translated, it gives CASSDLADTQYF.

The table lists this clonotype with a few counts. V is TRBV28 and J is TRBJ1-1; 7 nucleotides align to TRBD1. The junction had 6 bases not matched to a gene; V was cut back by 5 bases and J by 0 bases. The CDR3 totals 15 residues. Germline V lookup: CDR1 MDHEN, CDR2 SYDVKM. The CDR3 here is CASSTLRGMNTEAFF. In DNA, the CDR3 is TGTGCCAGCAGTACACTCAGGGGGATGAACACTGAAGCTTTCTTT.

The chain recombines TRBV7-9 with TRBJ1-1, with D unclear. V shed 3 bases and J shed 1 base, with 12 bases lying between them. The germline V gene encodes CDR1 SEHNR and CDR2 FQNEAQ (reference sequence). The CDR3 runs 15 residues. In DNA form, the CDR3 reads TGTGCCAGCAGCTTTTACCGTGAAAAGAACACTGAAGCTTTCTTT. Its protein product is CASSFYREKNTEAFF.

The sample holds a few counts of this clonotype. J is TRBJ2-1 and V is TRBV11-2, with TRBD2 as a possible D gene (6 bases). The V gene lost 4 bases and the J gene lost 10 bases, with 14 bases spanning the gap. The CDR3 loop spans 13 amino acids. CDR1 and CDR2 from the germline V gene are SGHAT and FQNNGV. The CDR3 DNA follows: TGTGCCAGCAGCTCCGTGAGGCGGGAAGAGCAGTTCTTC. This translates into CASSSVRREEQFF.

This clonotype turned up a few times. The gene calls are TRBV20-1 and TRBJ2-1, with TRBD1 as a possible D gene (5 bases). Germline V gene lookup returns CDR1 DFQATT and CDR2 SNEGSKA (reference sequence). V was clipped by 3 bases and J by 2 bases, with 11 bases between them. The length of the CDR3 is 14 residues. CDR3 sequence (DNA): TGCAGTGCTAGTGGGCCAGGGCCCTACAATGAGCAGTTCTTC. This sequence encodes CSASGPGPYNEQFF.

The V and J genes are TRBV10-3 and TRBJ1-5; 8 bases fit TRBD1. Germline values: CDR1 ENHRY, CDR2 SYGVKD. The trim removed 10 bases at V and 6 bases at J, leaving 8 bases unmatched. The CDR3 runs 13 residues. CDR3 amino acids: CATKDREGQPQHF. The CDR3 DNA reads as TGTGCCACCAAGGACAGGGAGGGTCAGCCCCAGCATTTT.

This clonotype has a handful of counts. CDR3 sequence (DNA): TGTGCCAGCAGCCAAGTGTCTCAGGGTGAAGCTTTCTTT. Encoded protein: CASSQVSQGEAFF. The genes are TRBV4-2 and TRBJ1-1, with a weak D call TRBD1 (5 bases). Germline V gene lookup returns CDR1 LGHNA and CDR2 YNFKEQ. CDR3 length equals 13 residues. With 1 base removed from V and 7 bases from J, the gap between germline ends came to 10 bases.

The CDR3 DNA reads TGTGCCAGCAGTTTTTGGGCAGATACGCAGTATTTT. This gives the protein CASSFWADTQYF. The chain uses TRBV28 and TRBJ2-3; D remains unclear. Trimming removed 3 bases from V and 4 bases from J, with 5 bases in between. Germline values: CDR1 MDHEN, CDR2 SYDVKM. This CDR3 is built from 12 residues. The whole variable domain, filled in from reference TRBV28 and TRBJ2-3, reads DVKVTQSSRYLVKRTGEKVFLECVQDMDHENMFWYRQDPGLGLRLIYFSYDVKMKEKGDIPEGYSVSREKKERFSLILESASTNQTSMYLCASSFWADTQYFGPGTRLTVL.

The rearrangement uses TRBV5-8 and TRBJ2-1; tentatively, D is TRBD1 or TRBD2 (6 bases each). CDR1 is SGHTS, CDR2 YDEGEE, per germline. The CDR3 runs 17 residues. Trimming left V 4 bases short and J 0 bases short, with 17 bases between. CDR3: CASSLVLGGHSYNEQFF. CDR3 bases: TGTGCCAGCAGCCTGGTCTTAGGGGGGCACTCCTACAATGAGCAGTTCTTC.

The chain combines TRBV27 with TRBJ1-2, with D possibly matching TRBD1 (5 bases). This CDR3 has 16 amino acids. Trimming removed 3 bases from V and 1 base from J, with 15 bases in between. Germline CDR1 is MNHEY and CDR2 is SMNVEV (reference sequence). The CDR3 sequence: CASSLSTGNHNYGYTF. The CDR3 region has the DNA TGTGCCAGCAGTTTGTCTACAGGAAACCATAACTATGGCTACACCTTC.

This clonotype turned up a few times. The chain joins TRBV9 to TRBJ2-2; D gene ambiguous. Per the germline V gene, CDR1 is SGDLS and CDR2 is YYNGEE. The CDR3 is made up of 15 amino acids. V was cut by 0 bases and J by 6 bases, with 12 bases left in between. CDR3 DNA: TGTGCCAGCAGCGTAGCAGCCTACGACTCCGGGGAGCTGTTTTTT. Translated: CASSVAAYDSGELFF.

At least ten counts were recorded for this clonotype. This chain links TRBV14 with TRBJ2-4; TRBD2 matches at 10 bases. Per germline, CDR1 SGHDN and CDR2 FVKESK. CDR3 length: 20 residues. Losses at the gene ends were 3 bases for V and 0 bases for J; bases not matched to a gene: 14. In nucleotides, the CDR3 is TGTGCCAGCAGCCACGCTCTAGGAGAAAGGACTAGCGGAGCCAAAAACATTCAGTACTTC. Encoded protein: CASSHALGERTSGAKNIQYF.

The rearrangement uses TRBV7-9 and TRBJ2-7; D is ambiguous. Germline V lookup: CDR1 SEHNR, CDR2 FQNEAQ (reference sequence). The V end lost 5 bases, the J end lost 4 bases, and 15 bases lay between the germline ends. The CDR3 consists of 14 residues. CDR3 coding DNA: TGTGCCAGCAGCCTGACGGGTTTCTCTTACGAGCAGTACTTC. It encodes CASSLTGFSYEQYF.

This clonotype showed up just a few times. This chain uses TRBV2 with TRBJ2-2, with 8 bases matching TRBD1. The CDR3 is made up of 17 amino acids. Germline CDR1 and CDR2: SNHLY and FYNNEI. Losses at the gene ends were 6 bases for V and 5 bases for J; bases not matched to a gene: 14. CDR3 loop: CASRARGQGPITGELFF. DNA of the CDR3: TGTGCCAGCAGGGCACGAGGACAGGGACCGATAACCGGGGAGCTGTTTTTT.

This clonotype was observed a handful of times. CDR3 region: CASSLRLAGDQETQYF. The CDR3 region has the DNA TGTGCCAGCAGCTTAAGACTAGCGGGCGACCAAGAGACCCAGTACTTC. The chain recombines TRBV7-7 with TRBJ2-5; 10 positions match TRBD2. J gave up 0 bases and V 2 bases, and 3 bases lay outside the gene matches. Germline V gene data show CDR1 as SSHAT and CDR2 as FNYEAQ (reference sequence). The CDR3 is made up of 16 amino acids.

CDR3 nucleotide sequence: TGTGCCAGCAGCCCGACAGGGGCATATCAGCCCCAGCATTTT. This encodes CASSPTGAYQPQHF. V usage is TRBV6-2 or TRBV6-3 and J usage is TRBJ1-5; 8 nucleotides agree with TRBD1. This CDR3 spans 14 amino acids. V was clipped by 6 bases and J by 5 bases; unmatched bases: 6. Per the germline V gene, CDR1 is MNHEY and CDR2 is SVGEGT.

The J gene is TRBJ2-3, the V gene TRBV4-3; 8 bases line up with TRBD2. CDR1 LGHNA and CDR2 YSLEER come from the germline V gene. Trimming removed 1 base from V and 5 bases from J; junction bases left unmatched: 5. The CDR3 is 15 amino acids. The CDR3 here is CASSQVSGGQDTQYF. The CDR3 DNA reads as TGCGCCAGCAGCCAAGTGAGCGGGGGTCAAGATACGCAGTATTTT.

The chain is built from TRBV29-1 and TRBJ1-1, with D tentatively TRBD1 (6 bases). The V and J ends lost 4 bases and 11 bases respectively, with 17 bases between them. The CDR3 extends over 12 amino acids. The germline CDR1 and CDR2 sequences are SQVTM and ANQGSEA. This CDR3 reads CSVAGAGGSAFF. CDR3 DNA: TGCAGCGTTGCGGGGGCGGGAGGATCGGCTTTCTTT.

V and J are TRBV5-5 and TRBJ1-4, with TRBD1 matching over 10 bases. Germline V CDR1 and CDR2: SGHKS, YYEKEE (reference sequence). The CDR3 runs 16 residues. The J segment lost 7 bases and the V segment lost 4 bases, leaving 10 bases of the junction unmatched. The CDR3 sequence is CASSPETGGAGEKLFF. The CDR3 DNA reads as TGTGCCAGCAGCCCGGAGACAGGGGGCGCAGGTGAAAAACTGTTTTTT.

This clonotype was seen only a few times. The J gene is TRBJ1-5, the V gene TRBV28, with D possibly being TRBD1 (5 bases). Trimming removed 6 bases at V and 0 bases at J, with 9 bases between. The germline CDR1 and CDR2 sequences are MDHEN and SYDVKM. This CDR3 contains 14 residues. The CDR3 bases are TGTGCCAGCAGGGCAGGGCATAGCAATCAGCCCCAGCATTTT. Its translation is CASRAGHSNQPQHF.

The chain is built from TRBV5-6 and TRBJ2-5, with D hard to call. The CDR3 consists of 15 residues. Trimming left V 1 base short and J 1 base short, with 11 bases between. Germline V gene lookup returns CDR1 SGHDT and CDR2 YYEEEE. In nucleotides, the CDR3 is TGTGCCAGCAGCTTGTCGGGCATAAGCCAAGAGACCCAGTACTTC. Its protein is CASSLSGISQETQYF.

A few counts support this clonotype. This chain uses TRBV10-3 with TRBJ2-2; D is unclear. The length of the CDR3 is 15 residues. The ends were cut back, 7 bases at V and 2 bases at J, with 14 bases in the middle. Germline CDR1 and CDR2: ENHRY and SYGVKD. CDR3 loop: CAITDQRSNTGELFF. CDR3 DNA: TGTGCCATCACGGACCAGAGAAGCAACACCGGGGAGCTGTTTTTT.

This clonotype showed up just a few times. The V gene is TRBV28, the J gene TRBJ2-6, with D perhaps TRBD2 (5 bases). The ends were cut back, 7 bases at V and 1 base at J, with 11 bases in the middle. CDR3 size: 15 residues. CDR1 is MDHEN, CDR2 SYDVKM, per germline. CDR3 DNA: TGTGCCAGCACCACAGCGGCATCTGGGGCCAACGTCCTGACTTTC. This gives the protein CASTTAASGANVLTF.

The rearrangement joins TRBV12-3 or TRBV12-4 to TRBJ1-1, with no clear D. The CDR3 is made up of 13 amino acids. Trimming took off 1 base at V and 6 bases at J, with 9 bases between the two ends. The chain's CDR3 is CASSLEEGSEAFF. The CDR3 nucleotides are TGTGCCAGCAGTTTAGAGGAAGGGTCTGAAGCTTTCTTT.